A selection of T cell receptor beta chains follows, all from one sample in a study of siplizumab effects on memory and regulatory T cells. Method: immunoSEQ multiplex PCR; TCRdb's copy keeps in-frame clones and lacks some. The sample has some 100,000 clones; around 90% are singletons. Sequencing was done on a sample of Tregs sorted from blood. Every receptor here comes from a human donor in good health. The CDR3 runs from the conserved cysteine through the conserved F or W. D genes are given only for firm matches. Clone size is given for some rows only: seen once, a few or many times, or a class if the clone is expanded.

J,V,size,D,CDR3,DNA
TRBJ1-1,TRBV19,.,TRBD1,CATMNRGVYHTEAFF,TGTGCCACTATGAACAGGGGGGTATATCACACTGAAGCTTTCTTT
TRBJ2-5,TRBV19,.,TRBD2,CARINDAGGGETQYF,TGTGCCAGAATAAACGACGCGGGAGGCGGTGAGACCCAGTACTTC
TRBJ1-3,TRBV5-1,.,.,CASSNGQTEGNTIYF,TGCGCCAGCAGCAACGGACAGACGGAGGGAAACACCATATATTTT
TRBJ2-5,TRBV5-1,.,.,CASSLPTGQETQYF,TGCGCCAGCAGCCTGCCGACGGGGCAAGAGACCCAGTACTTC
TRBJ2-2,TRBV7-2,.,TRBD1,CASSPQGAQNTGELFF,TGTGCCAGCAGCCCCCAGGGGGCCCAGAACACCGGGGAGCTGTTTTTT
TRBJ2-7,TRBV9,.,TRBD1,CASSPDRGLYEQYF,TGTGCCAGCAGCCCGGACAGGGGCCTCTACGAGCAGTACTTC
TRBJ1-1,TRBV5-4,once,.,CASSSPGPRVFF,TGTGCCAGCAGCTCCCCGGGACCACGGGTTTTCTTT
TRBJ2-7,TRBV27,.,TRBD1,CASSYRTGRRNEQYF,TGTGCCAGCAGTTACCGGACAGGGAGAAGGAACGAGCAGTACTTC
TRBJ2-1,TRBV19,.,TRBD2,CASSARLAEDLYNEQFF,TGTGCCAGTAGTGCCCGACTAGCGGAGGATCTCTACAATGAGCAGTTCTTC
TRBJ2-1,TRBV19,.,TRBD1,CASSLDRATYNEQFF,TGTGCCAGTAGTTTGGACAGGGCAACCTACAATGAGCAGTTCTTC
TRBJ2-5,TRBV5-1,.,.,CASSLPQETQYF,TGCGCCAGCTCGTTGCCCCAAGAGACCCAGTACTTC
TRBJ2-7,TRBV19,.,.,CASSVLSGSPRYEQYF,TGTGCCAGTAGTGTGCTCTCAGGTTCCCCAAGGTACGAGCAGTACTTC
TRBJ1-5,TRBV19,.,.,CASSIVAGYQPQHF,TGTGCCAGTAGTATTGTGGCAGGGTATCAGCCCCAGCATTTT
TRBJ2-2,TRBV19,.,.,CASSIALNTGELFF,TGTGCCAGTAGTATTGCCCTTAACACCGGGGAGCTGTTTTTT
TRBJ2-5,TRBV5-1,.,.,CASSLGPDGGWETQYF,TGCGCCAGCAGCTTGGGGCCCGATGGAGGATGGGAGACCCAGTACTTC
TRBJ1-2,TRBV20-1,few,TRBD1,CSGDRVYGYTF,TGCAGTGGGGACAGGGTCTATGGCTACACCTTC
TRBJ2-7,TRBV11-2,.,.,CASSLKVVEQYF,TGTGCCAGCAGCTTGAAGGTTGTCGAGCAGTACTTC
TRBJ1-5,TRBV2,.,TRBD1,CASSDSIRQGTVQPQHF,TGTGCCAGCAGTGATAGTATTAGACAGGGGACAGTTCAGCCCCAGCATTTT
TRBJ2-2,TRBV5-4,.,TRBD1,CASSLMSGTGYTGELFF,TGTGCCAGCAGCTTGATGTCCGGGACAGGGTACACCGGGGAGCTGTTTTTT
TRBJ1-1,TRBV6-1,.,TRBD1,CASSVTTGVGTEAFF,TGTGCCAGCAGTGTTACCACAGGGGTGGGCACTGAAGCTTTCTTT
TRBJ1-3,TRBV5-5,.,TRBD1,CASSLTGEDTIYF,TGTGCCAGCAGCTTAACAGGGGAAGACACCATATATTTT
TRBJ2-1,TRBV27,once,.,CASSLRWGAGYNEQFF,TGTGCCAGCAGTTTAAGATGGGGGGCAGGTTACAATGAGCAGTTCTTC
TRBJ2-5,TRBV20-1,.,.,CSTRGVTAQYF,TGCAGTACGAGGGGGGTGACGGCCCAGTACTTC
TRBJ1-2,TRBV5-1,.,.,CASSYSGNPGFGYTF,TGCGCCAGCAGCTACAGCGGGAACCCTGGTTTTGGCTACACCTTC
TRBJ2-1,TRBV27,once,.,CASSFKSSYNEQFF,TGTGCCAGCAGTTTTAAGAGCTCCTACAATGAGCAGTTCTTC
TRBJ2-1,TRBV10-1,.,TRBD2,CASGTNYNEQFF,TGCGCCAGCGGGACTAATTACAATGAGCAGTTCTTC
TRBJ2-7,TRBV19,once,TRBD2,CASRKGQLAGDYEQYF,TGTGCCAGTAGGAAGGGCCAACTAGCGGGGGACTACGAGCAGTACTTC
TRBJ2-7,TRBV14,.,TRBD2,CASKSGGALEQYF,TGTGCCAGCAAGTCCGGGGGGGCCCTCGAGCAGTACTTC
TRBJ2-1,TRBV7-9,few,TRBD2,CASRGGTSGGWTYNEQFF,TGTGCCAGCAGGGGCGGGACTAGCGGGGGGTGGACCTACAATGAGCAGTTCTTC
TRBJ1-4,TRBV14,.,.,CASSPNPLGGREKLFF,TGTGCCAGCAGCCCTAACCCCCTTGGGGGACGGGAAAAACTGTTTTTT
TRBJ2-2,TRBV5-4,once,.,CASSLEVSNTGELFF,TGTGCCAGCAGCTTGGAGGTCTCGAACACCGGGGAGCTGTTTTTT
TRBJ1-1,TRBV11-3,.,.,CASSLGGKNTEAFF,TGTGCCAGCAGCTTAGGGGGAAAGAACACTGAAGCTTTCTTT
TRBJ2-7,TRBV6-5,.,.,CASSYGGISQFYEQYF,TGTGCCAGCAGTTACGGCGGCATATCGCAATTCTACGAGCAGTACTTC
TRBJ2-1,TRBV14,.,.,CASSQVGGHYNEQFF,TGTGCCAGCAGCCAAGTCGGCGGGCATTACAATGAGCAGTTCTTC
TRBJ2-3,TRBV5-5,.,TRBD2,CASSRLAASTDTQYF,TGTGCCAGCAGCCGACTAGCGGCTAGCACAGATACGCAGTATTTT
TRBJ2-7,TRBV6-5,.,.,CASSSLAEQYF,TGTGCCAGCAGTTCTCTCGCCGAGCAGTACTTC
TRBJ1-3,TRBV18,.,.,CASSPLLGSGNTIYF,TGTGCCAGCTCACCCCTGCTAGGGTCAGGAAACACCATATATTTT
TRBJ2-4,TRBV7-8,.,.,CASSTNTGAKNIQYF,TGTGCCAGCAGCACTAATACAGGGGCCAAAAACATTCAGTACTTC
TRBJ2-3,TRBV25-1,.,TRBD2,CARKLAGVDTQYF,TGTGCCAGAAAACTAGCGGGGGTGGATACGCAGTATTTT
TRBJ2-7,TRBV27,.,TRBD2,CASTRLAGASYEQYF,TGTGCCAGCACCCGACTAGCGGGAGCCTCCTACGAGCAGTACTTC
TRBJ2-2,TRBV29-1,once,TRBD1,CSVGQGQGGELFF,TGCAGCGTAGGACAGGGGCAGGGCGGGGAGCTGTTTTTT
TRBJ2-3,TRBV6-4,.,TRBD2,CATRTSGESDTQYF,TGTGCCACCCGGACTAGCGGGGAGTCAGATACGCAGTATTTT
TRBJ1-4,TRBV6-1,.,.,CASTRQASTNEKLFF,TGTGCCAGCACCCGACAGGCTTCAACTAATGAAAAACTGTTTTTT
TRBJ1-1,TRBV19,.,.,CASSTPGHLGAFF,TGTGCCAGTAGTACCCCGGGGCACCTTGGAGCTTTCTTT
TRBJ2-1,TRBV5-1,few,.,CASSWGGDEQFF,TGCGCCAGCAGCTGGGGGGGCGATGAGCAGTTCTTC
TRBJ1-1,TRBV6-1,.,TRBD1,CATQDRGPLVAFF,TGTGCCACGCAGGACAGGGGACCCCTCGTAGCTTTCTTT
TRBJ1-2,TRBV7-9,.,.,CASSLGRGSYTF,TGTGCCAGCAGCTTAGGTAGGGGCAGCTACACCTTC
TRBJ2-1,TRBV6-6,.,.,CASSRYHSGPEQFF,TGTGCCAGCAGCCGCTACCATTCCGGGCCTGAGCAGTTCTTC
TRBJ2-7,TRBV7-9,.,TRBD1,CASSEDRAEMPYEQYF,TGTGCCAGCAGCGAGGACAGGGCCGAAATGCCCTACGAGCAGTACTTC
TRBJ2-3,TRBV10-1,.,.,CASSSTVEAQYF,TGCGCCAGCAGCTCAACAGTCGAGGCGCAGTATTTT
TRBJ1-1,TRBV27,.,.,CASSLPGGGPSEAFF,TGTGCCAGCAGTTTACCCGGGGGCGGGCCTTCTGAAGCTTTCTTT
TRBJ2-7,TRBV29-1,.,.,CSALDSYEQYF,TGCAGCGCCTTGGACTCCTACGAGCAGTACTTC
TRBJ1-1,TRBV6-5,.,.,CASSYNGFNTEAFF,TGTGCCAGCAGTTACAACGGGTTTAACACTGAAGCTTTCTTT
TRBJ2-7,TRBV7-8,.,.,CASRGSGLEQYF,TGTGCCAGCAGGGGGAGTGGGCTCGAGCAGTACTTC
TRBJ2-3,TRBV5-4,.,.,CASSLVADTQYF,TGTGCCAGCAGCTTGGTCGCAGATACGCAGTATTTT
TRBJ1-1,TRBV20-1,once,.,CSARLAAEAFF,TGCAGTGCTAGACTAGCGGCTGAAGCTTTCTTT
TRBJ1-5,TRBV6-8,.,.,CASTRGGALGNQPQHF,TGTGCCAGCACTCGAGGGGGGGCTCTTGGCAATCAGCCCCAGCATTTT
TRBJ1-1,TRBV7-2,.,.,CASSFGRDTEAFF,TGTGCCAGCAGCTTTGGTAGGGACACTGAAGCTTTCTTT
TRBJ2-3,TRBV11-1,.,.,CASSLVGLDTQYF,TGTGCCAGCAGCTTAGTCGGGTTAGATACGCAGTATTTT